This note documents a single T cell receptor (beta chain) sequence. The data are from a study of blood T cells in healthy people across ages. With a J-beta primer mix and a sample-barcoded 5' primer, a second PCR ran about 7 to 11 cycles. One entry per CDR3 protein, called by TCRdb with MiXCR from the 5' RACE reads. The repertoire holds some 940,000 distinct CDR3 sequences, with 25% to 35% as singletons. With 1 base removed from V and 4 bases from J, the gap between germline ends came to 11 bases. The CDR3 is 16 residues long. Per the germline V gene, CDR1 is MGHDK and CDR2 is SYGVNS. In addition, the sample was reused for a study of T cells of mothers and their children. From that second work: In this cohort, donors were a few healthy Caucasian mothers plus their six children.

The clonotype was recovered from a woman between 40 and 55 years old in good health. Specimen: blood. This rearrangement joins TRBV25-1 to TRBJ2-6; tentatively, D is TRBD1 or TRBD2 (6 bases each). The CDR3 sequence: CASSEWGASGANVLTF. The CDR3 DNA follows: TGTGCCAGCAGTGAATGGGGGGCTTCGGGGGCCAACGTCCTGACTTTC.